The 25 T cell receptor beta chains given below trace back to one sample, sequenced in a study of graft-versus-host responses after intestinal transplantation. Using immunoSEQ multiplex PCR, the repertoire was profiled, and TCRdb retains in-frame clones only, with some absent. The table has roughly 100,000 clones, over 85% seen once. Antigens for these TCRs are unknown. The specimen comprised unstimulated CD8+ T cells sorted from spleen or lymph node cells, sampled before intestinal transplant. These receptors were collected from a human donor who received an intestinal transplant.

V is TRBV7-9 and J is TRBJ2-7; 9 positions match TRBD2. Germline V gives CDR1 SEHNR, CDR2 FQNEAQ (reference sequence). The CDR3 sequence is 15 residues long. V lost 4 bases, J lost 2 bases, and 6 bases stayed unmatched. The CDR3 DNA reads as TGTGCCAGCAGCTCGACTAGCGGAGACCCCTACGAGCAGTACTTC. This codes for CASSSTSGDPYEQYF.

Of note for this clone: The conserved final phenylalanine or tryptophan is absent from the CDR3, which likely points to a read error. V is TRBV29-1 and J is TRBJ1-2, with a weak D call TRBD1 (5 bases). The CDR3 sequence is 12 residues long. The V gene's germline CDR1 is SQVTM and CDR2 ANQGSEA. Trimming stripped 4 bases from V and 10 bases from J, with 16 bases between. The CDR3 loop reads CSVGTSEPDYTS. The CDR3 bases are TGCAGCGTTGGGACAAGTGAACCGGACTACACCTCC.

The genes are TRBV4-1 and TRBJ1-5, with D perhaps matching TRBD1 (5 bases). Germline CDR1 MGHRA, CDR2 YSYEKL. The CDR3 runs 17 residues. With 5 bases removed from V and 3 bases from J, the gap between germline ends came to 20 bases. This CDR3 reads CASSISRFKGPNQPQHF. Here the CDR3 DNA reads TGCGCCAGCAGCATTTCTCGTTTTAAGGGACCCAATCAGCCCCAGCATTTT.

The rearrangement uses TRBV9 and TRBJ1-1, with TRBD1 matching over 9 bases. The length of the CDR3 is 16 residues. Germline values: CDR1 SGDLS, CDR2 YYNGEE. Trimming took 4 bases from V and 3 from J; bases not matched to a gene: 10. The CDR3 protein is CASSPGQGRIDTEAFF. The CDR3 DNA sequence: TGTGCCAGCAGCCCCGGACAGGGGAGAATCGACACTGAAGCTTTCTTT.

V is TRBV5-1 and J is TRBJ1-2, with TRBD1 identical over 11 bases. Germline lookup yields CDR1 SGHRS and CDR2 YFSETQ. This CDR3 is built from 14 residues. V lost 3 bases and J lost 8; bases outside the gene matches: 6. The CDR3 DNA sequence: TGCGCCAGCAGCTGGACAGGGGGCGCGGAAGGCTACACCTTC. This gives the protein CASSWTGGAEGYTF.

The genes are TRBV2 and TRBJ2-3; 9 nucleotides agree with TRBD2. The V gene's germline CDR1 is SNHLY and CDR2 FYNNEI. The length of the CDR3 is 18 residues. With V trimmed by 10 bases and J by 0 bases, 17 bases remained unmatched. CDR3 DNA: TGTGCCATACGGGACGGGGCTAGCGGGGCCTCTAGCACAGATACGCAGTATTTT. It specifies CAIRDGASGASSTDTQYF.

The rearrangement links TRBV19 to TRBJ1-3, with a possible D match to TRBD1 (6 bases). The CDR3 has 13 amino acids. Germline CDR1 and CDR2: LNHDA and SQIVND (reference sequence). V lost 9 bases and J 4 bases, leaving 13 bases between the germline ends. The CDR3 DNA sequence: TGTGCCAGCACCCGGACAGAAGGAAACACCATATATTTT. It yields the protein CASTRTEGNTIYF.

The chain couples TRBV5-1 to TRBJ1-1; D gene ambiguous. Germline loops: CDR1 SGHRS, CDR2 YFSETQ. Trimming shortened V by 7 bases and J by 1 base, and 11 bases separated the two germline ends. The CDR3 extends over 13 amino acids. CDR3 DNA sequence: TGCGCCAGCGCGGCATCAGGGAACACTGAAGCTTTCTTT. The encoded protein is CASAASGNTEAFF. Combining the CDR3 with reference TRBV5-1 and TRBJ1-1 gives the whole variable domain KAGVTQTPRYLIKTRGQQVTLSCSPISGHRSVSWYQQTPGQGLQFLFEYFSETQRNKGNFPGRFSGRQFSNSRSEMNVSTLELGDSALYLCASAASGNTEAFFGQGTRLTVV.

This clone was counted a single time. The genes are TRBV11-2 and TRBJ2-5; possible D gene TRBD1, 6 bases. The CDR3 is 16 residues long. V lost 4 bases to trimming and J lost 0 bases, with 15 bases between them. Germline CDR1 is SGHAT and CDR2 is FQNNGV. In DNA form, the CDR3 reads TGTGCCAGCAGCTCCCGGGACATGAAGTACCAAGAGACCCAGTACTTC. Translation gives CASSSRDMKYQETQYF.

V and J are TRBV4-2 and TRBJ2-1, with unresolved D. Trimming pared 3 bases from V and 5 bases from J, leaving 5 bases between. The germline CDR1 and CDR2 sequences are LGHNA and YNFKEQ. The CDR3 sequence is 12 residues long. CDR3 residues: CASSHGNNEQFF. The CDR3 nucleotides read TGTGCCAGCAGCCACGGAAACAATGAGCAGTTCTTC.

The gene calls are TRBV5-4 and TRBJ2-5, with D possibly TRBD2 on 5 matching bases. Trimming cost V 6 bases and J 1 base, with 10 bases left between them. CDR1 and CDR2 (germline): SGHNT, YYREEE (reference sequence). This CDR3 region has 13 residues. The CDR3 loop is CASKLGSQETQYF. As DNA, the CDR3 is TGTGCCAGCAAATTGGGGAGCCAAGAGACCCAGTACTTC. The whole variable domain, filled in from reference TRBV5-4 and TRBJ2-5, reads ETGVTQSPTHLIKTRGQQVTLRCSSQSGHNTVSWYQQALGQGPQFIFQYYREEENGRGNFPPRFSGLQFPNYSSELNVNALELDDSALYLCASKLGSQETQYFGPGTRLLVL.

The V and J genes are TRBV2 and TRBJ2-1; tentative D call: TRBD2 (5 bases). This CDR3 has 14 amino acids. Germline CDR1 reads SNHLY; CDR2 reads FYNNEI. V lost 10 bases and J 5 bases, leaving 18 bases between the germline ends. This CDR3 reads CATAPEAYDNEQFF. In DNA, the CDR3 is TGTGCCACCGCCCCGGAGGCCTACGACAATGAGCAGTTCTTC. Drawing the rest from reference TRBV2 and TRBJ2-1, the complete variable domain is EPEVTQTPSHQVTQMGQEVILRCVPISNHLYFYWYRQILGQKVEFLVSFYNNEISEKSEIFDDQFSVERPDGSNFTLKIRSTKLEDSAMYFCATAPEAYDNEQFFGPGTRLTVL.

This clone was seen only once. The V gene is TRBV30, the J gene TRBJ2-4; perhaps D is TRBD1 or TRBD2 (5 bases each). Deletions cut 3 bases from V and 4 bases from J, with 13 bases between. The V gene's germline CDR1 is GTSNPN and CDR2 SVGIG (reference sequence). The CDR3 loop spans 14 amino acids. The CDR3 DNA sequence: TGTGCCTGGAGACCCGAGGGGCCGAAAAACATTCAGTACTTC. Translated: CAWRPEGPKNIQYF.

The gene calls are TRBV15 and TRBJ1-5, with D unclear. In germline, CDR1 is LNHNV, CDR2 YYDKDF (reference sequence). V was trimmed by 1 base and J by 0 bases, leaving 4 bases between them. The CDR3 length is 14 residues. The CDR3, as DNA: TGTGCCACCAGCAGAGTGGGTAGCAATCAGCCCCAGCATTTT. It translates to CATSRVGSNQPQHF.

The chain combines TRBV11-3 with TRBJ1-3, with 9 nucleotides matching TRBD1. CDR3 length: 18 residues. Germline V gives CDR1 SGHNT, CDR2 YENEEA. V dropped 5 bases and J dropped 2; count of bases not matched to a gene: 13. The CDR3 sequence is CASSATGGTVLAGNTIYF. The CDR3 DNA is TGTGCCAGCAGCGCAACAGGGGGCACGGTCCTGGCTGGAAACACCATATATTTT.

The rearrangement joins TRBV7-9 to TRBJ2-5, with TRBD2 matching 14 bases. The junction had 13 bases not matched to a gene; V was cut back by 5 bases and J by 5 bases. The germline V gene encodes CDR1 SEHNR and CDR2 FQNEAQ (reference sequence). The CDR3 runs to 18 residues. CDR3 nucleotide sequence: TGTGCCAGCAGCGACAAGGGACTAGCGGGGGCCCGAAGTGAGACCCAGTACTTC. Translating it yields CASSDKGLAGARSETQYF.

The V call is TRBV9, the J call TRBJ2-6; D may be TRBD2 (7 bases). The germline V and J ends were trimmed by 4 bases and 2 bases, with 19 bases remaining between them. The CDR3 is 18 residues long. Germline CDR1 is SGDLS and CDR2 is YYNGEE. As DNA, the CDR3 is TGTGCCAGCAGCTTTGGGAGGGGGGGGCTTCCTGGGGCCAACGTCCTGACTTTC. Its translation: CASSFGRGGLPGANVLTF.

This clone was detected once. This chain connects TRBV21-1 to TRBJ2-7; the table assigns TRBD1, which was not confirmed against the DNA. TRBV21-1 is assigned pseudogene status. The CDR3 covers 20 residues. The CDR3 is CASSKVDAGQGKKSIYEQYF. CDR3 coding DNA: TGTGCCAGCAGCAAAGTTGATGCCGGACAGGGTAAAAAAAGCATCTACGAGCAGTACTTC.

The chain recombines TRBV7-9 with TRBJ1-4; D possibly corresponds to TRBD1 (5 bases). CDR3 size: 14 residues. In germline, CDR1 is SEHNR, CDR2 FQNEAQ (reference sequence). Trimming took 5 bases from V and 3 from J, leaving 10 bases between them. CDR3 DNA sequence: TGTGCCAGCAGCCAGAGACAGCCTAATGAAAAACTGTTTTTT. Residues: CASSQRQPNEKLFF.

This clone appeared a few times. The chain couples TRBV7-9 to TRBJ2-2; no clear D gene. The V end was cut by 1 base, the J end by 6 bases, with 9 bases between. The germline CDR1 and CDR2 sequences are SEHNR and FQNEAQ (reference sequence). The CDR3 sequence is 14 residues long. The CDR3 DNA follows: TGTGCCAGCAGCTTAGGGGAAGGGCCCGGGGAGCTGTTTTTT. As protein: CASSLGEGPGELFF.

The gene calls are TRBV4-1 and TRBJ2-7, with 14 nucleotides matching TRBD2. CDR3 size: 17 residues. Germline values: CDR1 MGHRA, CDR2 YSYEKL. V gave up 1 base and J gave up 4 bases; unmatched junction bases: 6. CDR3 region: CASSQGPRTSGGYEQYF. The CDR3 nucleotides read TGCGCCAGCAGCCAAGGACCCAGGACTAGCGGGGGGTACGAGCAGTACTTC.

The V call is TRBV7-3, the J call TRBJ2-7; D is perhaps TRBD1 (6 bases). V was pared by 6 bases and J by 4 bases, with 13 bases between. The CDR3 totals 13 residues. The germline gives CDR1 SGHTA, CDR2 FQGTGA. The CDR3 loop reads CASSPGVGYEQYF. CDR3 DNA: TGTGCCAGCAGTCCAGGGGTGGGTTACGAGCAGTACTTC.

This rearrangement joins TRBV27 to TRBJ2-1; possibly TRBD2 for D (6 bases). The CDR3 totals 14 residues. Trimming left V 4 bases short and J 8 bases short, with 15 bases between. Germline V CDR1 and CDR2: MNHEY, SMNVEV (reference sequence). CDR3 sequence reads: CASSSRTWGDEQFF. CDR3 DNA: TGTGCCAGCAGTTCTCGGACCTGGGGGGATGAGCAGTTCTTC.

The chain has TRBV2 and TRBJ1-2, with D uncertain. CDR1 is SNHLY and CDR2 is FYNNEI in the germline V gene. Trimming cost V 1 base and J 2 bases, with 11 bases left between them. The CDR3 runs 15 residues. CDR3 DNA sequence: TGTGCCAGCAGTGAAGTGAGGAATGCCAACTATGGCTACACCTTC. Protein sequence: CASSEVRNANYGYTF.

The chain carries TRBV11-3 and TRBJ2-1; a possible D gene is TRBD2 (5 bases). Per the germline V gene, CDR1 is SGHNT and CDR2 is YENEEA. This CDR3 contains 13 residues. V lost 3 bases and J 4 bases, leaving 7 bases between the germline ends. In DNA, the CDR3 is TGTGCCAGCAGCTTCGGGGATTACAATGAGCAGTTCTTC. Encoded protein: CASSFGDYNEQFF.